The clone carrying this T cell receptor beta chain has just a few counts. This record comes from a study of blood T cell repertoires in COVID-19. The wider study: There were acute and convalescent COVID-19 samples, and they came from the United States, Italy and Spain.

Seattle cases were enrolled at active infection and followed longitudinally. CDR1 and CDR2 (germline): MNHEY, SVGAGI. The junction had 12 bases not matched to a gene; V was cut back by 6 bases and J by 10 bases. This CDR3 contains 14 residues. In the authors' workflow: Quantification of nucleated cells was approximated via reference gene primer amplification. Generated by immunoSEQ multiplex PCR, the TCRdb table keeps only in-frame clones and is missing some. V and J calls and clone size come straight from that table; D and trimming were deduced from the DNA. Among roughly 100,000 clones listed, roughly 87% were seen once.

Sequencing was performed on peripheral blood. The chain has TRBV6-5 and TRBJ1-5; 7 positions agree with TRBD1. This clonotype was obtained from a woman aged 45-60 years with COVID-19, enrolled during active disease. This CDR3 reads CASSTLQGVRPQHF. The CDR3 region has the DNA TGTGCCAGCAGCACGCTCCAGGGGGTGAGACCCCAGCATTTT.